The rows below give T cell receptor beta chains drawn from one sample of a study of OX40 agonist ivuxolimab in advanced cancers. TCRdb's copy holds only in-frame clones and misses some; the assay was immunoSEQ multiplex PCR. Altogether nearly 80,000 clones are present, about 85% being singletons, with the ten largest covering around 3.8%. Sample: CD4+ or CD8+ T cells sorted from blood, taken in a trial of the OX40 agonist ivuxolimab. The receptors derive from an adult with an advanced solid tumor such as melanoma, head and neck, liver or kidney cancer. The CDR3 runs from the conserved cysteine through the conserved F or W.

cdr3_aa j_call v_call
CAWSPPLGPTKEKLFF TRBJ1-4 TRBV30
CASSPVGTSTDTQYF TRBJ2-3 TRBV9
CASSPTGGTGNTGELFF TRBJ2-2 TRBV18
CASTYSGPGGFRGNNEQFF TRBJ2-1 TRBV27
CASSLGQGTKSEQYF TRBJ2-7 TRBV10-1
CASSLVGTGGTDTQYF TRBJ2-3 TRBV5-1
CASSPSLSPGSSYEQYF TRBJ2-7 TRBV4-1
CASSLGTGDAGNTIYF TRBJ1-3 TRBV5-1
CASSSKYRDINEQFF TRBJ2-1 TRBV7-9
CASSEPGGTEAFF TRBJ1-1 TRBV6-6
CASSPSRQGDGEQYF TRBJ2-7 TRBV18
CASSGRNEAFF TRBJ1-1 TRBV7-9
CASKAGGSNQPQHF TRBJ1-5 TRBV2
CASSLGADPSYNEQFF TRBJ2-1 TRBV5-1
CASSQGTGLGYNEQFF TRBJ2-1 TRBV6-6
CASRGDPSTDTQYF TRBJ2-3 TRBV5-1
CATHPGLAGTGELFF TRBJ2-2 TRBV15
CASSYGLWRYNEQFF TRBJ2-1 TRBV7-8
CASRGRFHYEQYF TRBJ2-7 TRBV11-1
CASSAIEGETQYF TRBJ2-5 TRBV2
CASSKTSSYEQYF TRBJ2-7 TRBV11-3
CASSHGSYEQYF TRBJ2-7 TRBV5-1
CASSHGSGGELFF TRBJ2-2 TRBV5-4
CASSLAATGSLSGANVLTF TRBJ2-6 TRBV7-8
CASSLRGSYEQYF . TRBV5-1
CACRVGIYYGYTF TRBJ1-2 TRBV30
CASSVLANTGELFF TRBJ2-2 TRBV7-2
CASSLEHRMNTEAFF TRBJ1-1 TRBV11-3
CASSHNRDSSNEKLFF TRBJ1-4 TRBV4-1
CASSNQQGFASSSYNEQFF TRBJ2-1 TRBV9
CASNRGTGITEQFF TRBJ2-1 TRBV5-6
CASSLFSVNTEAFF TRBJ1-1 TRBV5-1
CATSSLTGSFSGNTIYF TRBJ1-3 TRBV15